The 32 T cell receptor beta chains below were found in one sample sequenced in a study of Graves' ophthalmopathy and Graves' hyperthyroidism. As the template, RNA transcripts were used to amplify TCR beta CDR3 regions. An initial RT-PCR round employing HTBI primers preceded a second-round multiplex PCR. TCRdb reanalysed the multiplex PCR reads using MiXCR and keeps one entry per CDR3 protein. The sample lists about 420,000 distinct CDR3 sequences, around 21% occurring once. The sequenced sample consisted of peripheral blood. These receptor sequences come from a woman under 30 with stable Graves' hyperthyroidism.

This clonotype has a count of ten or more. CDR3 in DNA: TGTGCCAGCACCCACGGGGTTGAACAGCCCCAGCATTTT. Translation gives CASTHGVEQPQHF. V and J are TRBV7-9 and TRBJ1-5; no definite D call. The CDR3 totals 13 residues. CDR1 and CDR2 (germline): SEHNR, FQNEAQ (reference sequence). Between the trimmed V and J ends, which lost 7 bases and 7 bases, there was a span of 14 bases.

At least ten counts were recorded for this clonotype. The V and J genes are TRBV27 and TRBJ1-1; D gene uncertain. Germline V gene lookup returns CDR1 MNHEY and CDR2 SMNVEV (reference sequence). The CDR3 spans 14 residues. Trimming pared 2 bases from V and 6 bases from J, leaving 13 bases between. CDR3 sequence: CASSLTRRWAEAFF. CDR3 DNA: TGTGCCAGCAGTTTAACAAGGCGCTGGGCTGAAGCTTTCTTT.

This clonotype was recorded many times. This chain links TRBV14 with TRBJ2-7; a possible D gene is TRBD2 (6 bases). Germline V gives CDR1 SGHDN, CDR2 FVKESK. With 1 base removed from V and 6 bases from J, the gap between germline ends came to 13 bases. This CDR3 has 14 residues. The CDR3 coding sequence is TGTGCCAGCAGCCAAGGGAGGAGGGGTGGCGAGCAGTACTTC. Encoded protein: CASSQGRRGGEQYF. The variable domain in full, completed from reference TRBV14 and TRBJ2-7, reads EAGVTQFPSHSVIEKGQTVTLRCDPISGHDNLYWYRRVMGKEIKFLLHFVKESKQDESGMPNNRFLAERTGGTYSTLKVQPAELEDSGVYFCASSQGRRGGEQYFGPGTRLTVT.

There are many counts of this clonotype. The chain uses TRBV2 and TRBJ1-1, with D unclear. In germline, CDR1 is SNHLY, CDR2 FYNNEI. The CDR3 loop spans 15 amino acids. The V end was cut by 8 bases, the J end by 4 bases, with 20 bases between. In DNA form, the CDR3 reads TGTGCCAGCGCCGGACGGGCGGGAGCGGGCACTGAAGCTTTCTTT. Its protein product is CASAGRAGAGTEAFF.

This clonotype was counted at least ten times. The V call is TRBV10-2, the J call TRBJ1-2; D not certain. Germline V gene sequence: CDR1 WSHSY, CDR2 SAAADI. V was cut by 7 bases and J by 7 bases, with 19 bases left in between. The CDR3 has 14 amino acids. The CDR3 bases are TGCGCCAGCACCTCTACGGGGTCTAGGGTTGGCTACACCTTC. The encoded protein is CASTSTGSRVGYTF.

With respect to this clonotype: This may stem from a read error, because a much larger clone lies one nucleotide away. Given the absence of the conserved phenylalanine or tryptophan at the CDR3 end, a read error is likely. The gene calls are TRBV13 and TRBJ2-5; D ambiguous. The CDR3 consists of 14 residues. CDR1 is PRHDT and CDR2 is FYEKMQ in the germline V gene (reference sequence). V shed 4 bases and J shed 5 bases, with 14 bases lying between them. CDR3 loop: CASSSYFGTETQYL. The CDR3 nucleotides read TGTGCCAGCAGCTCATACTTTGGAACGGAGACCCAGTACCTC.

This clonotype has at least ten counts. The chain's CDR3 is CSASDTVNQPQHF. The CDR3 DNA is TGCAGTGCTAGTGACACAGTCAATCAGCCCCAGCATTTT. The chain carries TRBV20-1 and TRBJ1-5; D uncertain. This CDR3 contains 13 residues. The V gene lost 3 bases and the J gene lost 3 bases, with 9 bases spanning the gap. Germline assignment: CDR1 DFQATT and CDR2 SNEGSKA (reference sequence).

There are a few counts of this clonotype. The chain is built from TRBV18 and TRBJ1-1; D may be TRBD1 (5 bases). The CDR3 contains 12 residues. Germline-derived CDR1 and CDR2 are KGHSH and LQKENI. V dropped 2 bases and J dropped 8 bases, with 9 bases sitting between them. The CDR3 spells CASSPRGEEAFF. CDR3 DNA sequence: TGTGCCAGCTCACCAAGAGGGGAGGAAGCTTTCTTT.

The J gene is TRBJ2-7, the V gene TRBV4-2; the match to TRBD2 covers 9 bases. The V gene's germline CDR1 is LGHNA and CDR2 YNFKEQ. Trimming at V came to 0 bases and at J to 2 bases, leaving 11 bases not matched to a gene. The length of the CDR3 is 18 residues. This chain's CDR3 is CASSQDGSGRRQAYEQYF. As DNA, the CDR3 is TGTGCCAGCAGCCAAGACGGCAGCGGGAGGAGGCAAGCCTACGAGCAGTACTTC.

This clonotype was counted at least ten times. The genes are TRBV25-1 and TRBJ1-5; D not certain. Germline assignment: CDR1 MGHDK and CDR2 SYGVNS. The ends were cut back, 2 bases at V and 1 base at J, with 6 bases in the middle. There are 14 residues in the CDR3. In DNA form, the CDR3 reads TGTGCCAGCAGTGAAAAGGAAAGCAATCAGCCCCAGCATTTT. Protein product: CASSEKESNQPQHF.

This clonotype was observed a few times. The V and J genes are TRBV4-1 and TRBJ2-5; no firm D call. V lost 4 bases to trimming and J lost 2 bases, with 11 bases between them. Germline V lookup: CDR1 MGHRA, CDR2 YSYEKL. The CDR3 extends over 14 amino acids. The CDR3 bases are TGCGCCAGCAGCCCTCGTGGCCCACAAGAGACCCAGTACTTC. The encoded protein is CASSPRGPQETQYF.

In its sample, this clonotype was seen a few times. Its ends do not fully match the called genes, so a read error is possible. The V gene is TRBV12-3 or TRBV12-4, the J gene TRBJ2-5; 7 bases are a match to TRBD1. The CDR3 is 14 amino acids. Written as DNA, the CDR3 is TGTGCCAGCAGACTACAGGGGATGAGTGAGACCAAGTACTTC. This translates into CASRLQGMSETKYF.

This clonotype was recorded many times. J is TRBJ1-1 and V is TRBV10-3; the match to TRBD1 covers 7 bases. Germline trimming cut 0 bases from V and 11 bases from J; bases unmatched to any gene: 6. Germline CDR1 reads ENHRY; CDR2 reads SYGVKD. The CDR3 length is 13 residues. The CDR3 is CAISESRDSEAFF. Written as DNA, the CDR3 is TGTGCCATCAGTGAGTCCCGGGACAGTGAGGCTTTCTTT.

Many counts were recorded for this clonotype. The chain is built from TRBV6-5 and TRBJ1-3; D gene unclear. Trimming stripped 0 bases from V and 2 bases from J, with 5 bases between. The CDR3 has 14 residues. The germline gives CDR1 MNHEY, CDR2 SVGAGI. CDR3 sequence (DNA): TGTGCCAGCAGTTACTCAGGGACTGGAAACACCATATATTTT. Protein product: CASSYSGTGNTIYF.

V and J are TRBV6-1 and TRBJ2-5, with TRBD1 matching 7 bases. Germline loops: CDR1 MNHNS, CDR2 SASEGT. CDR3 length: 13 residues. Losses at the gene ends were 10 bases for V and 3 bases for J; bases not matched to a gene: 8. CDR3 DNA: TGTGCCACTCGAGCTACAGGGGAAGAGACCCAGTACTTC. Amino acids: CATRATGEETQYF.

There are many counts of this clonotype. CDR3 region: CSARAGGYEQYF. CDR3 in DNA: TGCAGTGCTAGAGCGGGCGGGTACGAGCAGTACTTC. V is TRBV20-1 and J is TRBJ2-7, with D perhaps matching TRBD2 (5 bases). Trimming removed 1 base from V and 4 bases from J, with 8 bases in between. From germline, CDR1 is DFQATT and CDR2 SNEGSKA (reference sequence). This CDR3 contains 12 residues.

This clonotype was recorded at least ten times. The V and J genes are TRBV5-4 and TRBJ2-2; 10 bases are a match to TRBD1. The CDR3 covers 20 residues. The germline CDR1 and CDR2 sequences are SGHNT and YYREEE (reference sequence). J gave up 5 bases and V 1 base, and 17 bases lay outside the gene matches. As DNA, the CDR3 is TGTGCCAGCAGCTTGATGAGGCGGGGACAGGGGAAGAGTAGAACCGGGGAGCTGTTTTTT. It codes for CASSLMRRGQGKSRTGELFF.

This clonotype has ten or more counts. CDR3: CASSLRVTYEQYF. The CDR3 DNA reads TGTGCCAGCAGTTTAAGGGTGACCTACGAGCAGTACTTC. The chain recombines TRBV27 with TRBJ2-7; D not certain. Trimming took 2 bases from V and 2 from J, leaving 7 bases between them. The length of the CDR3 is 13 residues. CDR1 MNHEY and CDR2 SMNVEV come from the germline V gene (reference sequence).

V is TRBV6-1 and J is TRBJ2-5, with a possible D match to TRBD2 (6 bases). Trimming shortened V by 6 bases and J by 4 bases, and 12 bases separated the two germline ends. CDR1 and CDR2 (germline): MNHNS, SASEGT. The CDR3 consists of 13 residues. CDR3 coding DNA: TGTGCCAGCAGACCGACTAGATCAGAGACCCAGTACTTC. Translation gives CASRPTRSETQYF.

The table lists this clonotype with many counts. This chain joins TRBV6-1 and TRBJ1-2; D is unclear. Germline CDR1 and CDR2: MNHNS and SASEGT. CDR3 length: 12 amino acids. Deletions cut 1 base from V and 7 bases from J, with 7 bases between. CDR3 bases: TGTGCCAGCAGTGAAGTAGGGTTTGGCTACACCTTC. Amino acid sequence: CASSEVGFGYTF.

This clonotype appeared many times. J is TRBJ2-5 and V is TRBV20-1; D possibly corresponds to TRBD2 (6 bases). Trimming cost V 0 bases and J 1 base, with 12 bases left between them. The CDR3 is 15 amino acids. CDR1 is DFQATT and CDR2 is SNEGSKA in the germline V gene (reference sequence). The CDR3 is CSAREASGSQETQYF. The CDR3 coding sequence is TGCAGTGCTAGAGAGGCGAGCGGGTCCCAAGAGACCCAGTACTTC.

This clonotype was recorded at least ten times. The J gene is TRBJ2-2, the V gene TRBV27; D possibly corresponds to TRBD2 (6 bases). Germline lookup yields CDR1 MNHEY and CDR2 SMNVEV (reference sequence). This CDR3 is 17 amino acids long. V was pared by 3 bases and J by 3 bases, with 17 bases between. CDR3 region: CASSLWGDREYTGELFF. The CDR3 DNA sequence: TGTGCCAGCAGTTTGTGGGGGGATAGGGAATACACCGGGGAGCTGTTTTTT.

This clonotype turned up a few times. The CDR3 DNA sequence: TGCAGCGTTTGTTCCAGGGGCGAGCAGTACTTC. The encoded protein is CSVCSRGEQYF. The V call is TRBV29-1, the J call TRBJ2-7; weak D call: TRBD1 (6 bases). Germline CDR1 SQVTM, CDR2 ANQGSEA. CDR3 size: 11 residues. V was shortened by 5 bases and J by 6 bases, with 11 bases between the two germline ends.

There are a few counts of this clonotype. J is TRBJ2-7 and V is TRBV20-1, with D unresolved. CDR1 and CDR2 (germline): DFQATT, SNEGSKA (reference sequence). The CDR3 totals 12 residues. V lost 4 bases to trimming and J lost 0 bases, with 7 bases between them. CDR3 nucleotide sequence: TGCAGTGCTATGCACCACTCCTACGAGCAGTACTTC. Its protein product is CSAMHHSYEQYF.

V is TRBV19 and J is TRBJ1-5; 7 bases are a match to TRBD1. Germline trimming cut 4 bases from V and 4 bases from J; bases unmatched to any gene: 7. This CDR3 is 15 amino acids long. The germline V gene encodes CDR1 LNHDA and CDR2 SQIVND (reference sequence). CDR3 amino acids: CASSTRDRNNQPQHF. The CDR3 DNA sequence: TGTGCCAGTAGTACCCGGGACAGAAATAATCAGCCCCAGCATTTT. The variable domain in full, with the rest retrieved from reference TRBV19 and TRBJ1-5, is DGGITQSPKYLFRKEGQNVTLSCEQNLNHDAMYWYRQDPGQGLRLIYYSQIVNDFQKGDIAEGYSVSREKKESFPLTVTSAQKNPTAFYLCASSTRDRNNQPQHFGDGTRLSIL.

At least ten counts were recorded for this clonotype. The V and J genes are TRBV6-1 and TRBJ2-7; 7 positions agree with TRBD1. CDR3 length: 14 amino acids. The germline V gene has CDR1 MNHNS and CDR2 SASEGT. The V gene end was trimmed by 6 bases and the J gene end by 0 bases; junction bases not matched to a gene: 5. CDR3 sequence reads: CASRVRQGSYEQYF. In nucleotides, the CDR3 is TGTGCCAGCAGAGTAAGACAGGGCTCCTACGAGCAGTACTTC.

This clonotype was detected ten times or more. V is TRBV29-1 and J is TRBJ2-5; weak D call: TRBD2 (7 bases). Germline CDR1 SQVTM, CDR2 ANQGSEA. Trimming pared 7 bases from V and 2 bases from J, leaving 14 bases between. This CDR3 has 13 amino acids. The CDR3 DNA is TGCAGCGGTCGGGGAGGGGGGCAAGAGACCCAGTACTTC. Encoded protein: CSGRGGGQETQYF.

Concerning this clonotype itself: The CDR3 ends on some other residue instead of the conserved phenylalanine or tryptophan, so this is likely a read error. This chain uses TRBV19 with TRBJ1-1; 7 positions agree with TRBD1. This CDR3 has 12 residues. Germline CDR1 reads LNHDA; CDR2 reads SQIVND (reference sequence). The junction had 4 bases not matched to a gene; V was cut back by 8 bases and J by 4 bases. The CDR3 reads CASQQGGTEAFL. The CDR3 bases are TGTGCCAGTCAGCAGGGGGGCACTGAAGCTTTCCTT.

This clonotype was seen at least ten times. The rearrangement uses TRBV28 and TRBJ2-7, with 7 bases aligning to TRBD1. The CDR3 is 14 residues long. In germline, CDR1 is MDHEN, CDR2 SYDVKM. The junction had 7 bases not matched to a gene; V was cut back by 6 bases and J by 2 bases. The CDR3 DNA reads as TGTGCCAGCAGCCCCCGGGACAGAGCCTACGAGCAGTACTTC. Translated, it gives CASSPRDRAYEQYF. The full variable domain, its missing parts supplied by reference TRBV28 and TRBJ2-7, is DVKVTQSSRYLVKRTGEKVFLECVQDMDHENMFWYRQDPGLGLRLIYFSYDVKMKEKGDIPEGYSVSREKKERFSLILESASTNQTSMYLCASSPRDRAYEQYFGPGTRLTVT.

This clonotype was seen more than once but under ten times. The V and J genes are TRBV25-1 and TRBJ1-1, with no clear D. There are 12 residues in the CDR3. The V gene lost 4 bases and the J gene lost 5 bases, with 8 bases spanning the gap. Germline loops: CDR1 MGHDK, CDR2 SYGVNS. DNA for the CDR3: TGTGCCAGCAGTGTAGGGTTGACTGAAGCTTTCTTT. It specifies CASSVGLTEAFF.

This clonotype was seen more than once but under ten times. V and J are TRBV12-3 or TRBV12-4 and TRBJ2-5, with TRBD2 identical over 13 bases. J was trimmed by 3 bases and V by 4 bases; bases with no gene match: 2. This CDR3 spans 15 amino acids. CDR3 sequence reads: CASSWTSGSKETQYF. CDR3 coding DNA: TGTGCCAGCAGTTGGACTAGCGGGAGCAAAGAGACCCAGTACTTC.

This clonotype was seen ten or more times. This rearrangement joins TRBV24-1 to TRBJ2-2; D may match TRBD1 or TRBD2 (6 bases each). Germline V gene data show CDR1 as KGHDR and CDR2 as SFDVKD. This CDR3 is built from 17 residues. V lost 0 bases, J lost 0 bases, and 10 bases lay in between. This chain's CDR3 is CATSDLRGTSNTGELFF. The DNA of the CDR3 is TGTGCCACCAGTGATTTGCGGGGGACATCGAACACCGGGGAGCTGTTTTTT.